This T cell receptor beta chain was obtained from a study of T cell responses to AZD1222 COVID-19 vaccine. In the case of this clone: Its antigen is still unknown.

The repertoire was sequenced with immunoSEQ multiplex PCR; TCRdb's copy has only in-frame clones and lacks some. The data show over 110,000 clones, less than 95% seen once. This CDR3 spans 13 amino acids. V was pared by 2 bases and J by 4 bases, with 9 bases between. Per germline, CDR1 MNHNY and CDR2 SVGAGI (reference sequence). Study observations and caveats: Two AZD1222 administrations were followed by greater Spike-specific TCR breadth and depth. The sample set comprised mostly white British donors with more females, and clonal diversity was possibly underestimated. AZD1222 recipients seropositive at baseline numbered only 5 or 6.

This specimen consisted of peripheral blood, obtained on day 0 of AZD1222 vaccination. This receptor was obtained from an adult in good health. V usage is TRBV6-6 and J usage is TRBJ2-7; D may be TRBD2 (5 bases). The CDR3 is CASSYSRGYEQYF. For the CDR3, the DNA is TGTGCCAGCAGTTACAGCAGAGGGTACGAGCAGTACTTC.